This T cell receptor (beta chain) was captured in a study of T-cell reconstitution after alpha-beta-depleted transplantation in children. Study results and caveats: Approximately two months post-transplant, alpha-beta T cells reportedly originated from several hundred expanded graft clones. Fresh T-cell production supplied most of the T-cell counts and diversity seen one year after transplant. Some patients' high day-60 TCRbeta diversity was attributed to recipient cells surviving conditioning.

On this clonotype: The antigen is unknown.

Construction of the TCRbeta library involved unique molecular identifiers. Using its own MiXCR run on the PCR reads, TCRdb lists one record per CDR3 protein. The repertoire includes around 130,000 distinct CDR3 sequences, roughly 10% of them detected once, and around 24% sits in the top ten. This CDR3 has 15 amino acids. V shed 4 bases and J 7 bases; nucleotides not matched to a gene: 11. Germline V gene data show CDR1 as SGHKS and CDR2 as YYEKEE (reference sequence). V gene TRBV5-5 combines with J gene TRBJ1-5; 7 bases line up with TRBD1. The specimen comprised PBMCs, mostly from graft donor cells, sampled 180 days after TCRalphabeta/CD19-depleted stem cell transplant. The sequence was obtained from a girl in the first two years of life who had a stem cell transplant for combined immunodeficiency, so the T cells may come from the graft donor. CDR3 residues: CASSPDRVLRQPQHF. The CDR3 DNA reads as TGTGCCAGCAGCCCCGACAGGGTACTTCGACAGCCCCAGCATTTT.